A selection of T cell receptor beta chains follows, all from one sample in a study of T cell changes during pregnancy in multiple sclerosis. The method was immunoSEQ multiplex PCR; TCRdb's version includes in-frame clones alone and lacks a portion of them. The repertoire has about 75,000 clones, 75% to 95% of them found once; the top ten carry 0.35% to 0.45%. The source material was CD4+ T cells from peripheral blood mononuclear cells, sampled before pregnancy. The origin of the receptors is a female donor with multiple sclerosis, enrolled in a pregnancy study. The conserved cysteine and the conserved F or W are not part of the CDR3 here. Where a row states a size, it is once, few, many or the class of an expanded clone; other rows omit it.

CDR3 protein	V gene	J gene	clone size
AWRDRTYNSPLH	TRBV30	TRBJ1-6	-
AISRQGATGELF	TRBV10-3	TRBJ2-2	-
ATSRDNGITYEQY	TRBV15	TRBJ2-7	-
ASSYGSKGQNEQF	TRBV28	TRBJ2-1	-
ASSEPSGTHGYT	TRBV25-1	TRBJ1-2	-
ASSMGLTDIQY	TRBV19	TRBJ2-4	-
ASSLVGGGSVRSEEKLF	TRBV5-6	TRBJ1-4	-
ASSSRRDRVAGELF	TRBV7-8	TRBJ2-2	-
AWKSQPLTGELF	TRBV30	TRBJ2-2	-
ASSVGQGSSHEQF	TRBV19	TRBJ2-1	-
ASSLMDRKFTEAF	TRBV6-4	TRBJ1-1	-
ASSPRISYEQY	TRBV27	TRBJ2-7	-
ASSRTTGSGNTIY	TRBV4-1	TRBJ1-3	-
ASSTGQGYT	TRBV9	TRBJ1-2	-
ASASSGGWQPQH	TRBV27	TRBJ1-5	-
ASSYPTSGRGNEQF	TRBV7-9	TRBJ2-1	once
ASSQLAGPTSYEQY	TRBV4-1	TRBJ2-7	-
ASSLGGGGNTEAF	TRBV7-9	TRBJ1-1	-
ASSPGQGLTTETQY	TRBV5-5	TRBJ2-5	-
ASSEQGGSTDTQY	TRBV7-7	TRBJ2-3	-
ASRGGGAVDNEQF	TRBV11-3	TRBJ2-1	-
ASSSETAYEQY	TRBV11-1	TRBJ2-7	once
ASSSTGSLRDEQY	TRBV2	TRBJ2-7	once
ASSLDGTGVPF	TRBV7-2	TRBJ2-1	-
ASNSAGANTEAF	TRBV6-5	TRBJ1-1	-
ASSPGLGLNEKLF	TRBV11-2	TRBJ1-4	-